One and the same sample provided the 24 T cell receptor beta chains below, sequenced in a study of shared clonotypes between healthy human individuals. TCRdb's copy holds only in-frame clones and misses some; the assay was immunoSEQ multiplex PCR. This table has over a million clones, about three quarters appearing once. The sequenced sample was memory CD4+ T cells sorted from blood. Indicated subset: CD45RA-negative fraction. The receptors were sampled from a man aged 18 to 29 in good health.

The chain carries TRBV19 and TRBJ2-7, with D possibly TRBD1 on 6 matching bases. CDR3 length equals 14 residues. Trimming took off 4 bases at V and 2 bases at J, with 12 bases between the two ends. The germline gives CDR1 LNHDA, CDR2 SQIVND (reference sequence). In nucleotides, the CDR3 is TGTGCCAGTAGTAGCCGGACAGCCACCTACGAGCAGTACTTC. Translating it yields CASSSRTATYEQYF.

The V gene is TRBV29-1, the J gene TRBJ2-1, with 9 bases lining up with TRBD1. The CDR3 is made up of 17 amino acids. V lost 4 bases, J lost 3 bases, and 13 bases stayed unmatched. Germline V lookup: CDR1 SQVTM, CDR2 ANQGSEA. In DNA form, the CDR3 reads TGCAGCGTTGTGCGACAGGGGGAAGTGGGTTTCTACAATGAGCAGTTCTTC. Encoded protein: CSVVRQGEVGFYNEQFF.

This rearrangement joins TRBV6-1 to TRBJ2-7; D gene unclear. The V end was cut by 0 bases, the J end by 2 bases, with 17 bases between. The CDR3 sequence is 17 residues long. Germline lookup yields CDR1 MNHNS and CDR2 SASEGT. The CDR3, as DNA: TGTGCCAGCAGTGAAGCGCGTTTATCAGGAGTCCCCTACGAGCAGTACTTC. Protein product: CASSEARLSGVPYEQYF.

J is TRBJ1-2 and V is TRBV7-3; D remains ambiguous. Germline lookup yields CDR1 SGHTA and CDR2 FQGTGA. The CDR3 loop spans 15 amino acids. Deletions cut 3 bases from V and 2 bases from J, with 13 bases between. The CDR3 loop reads CASSLSSTENYGYTF. The CDR3 DNA sequence: TGTGCCAGCAGCTTGAGTTCCACAGAGAACTATGGCTACACCTTC.

Here the CDR3 DNA reads TGTGCCAGCAGCAGAAACCTGGGATTTGAAGCTTTCTTT. It specifies CASSRNLGFEAFF. J is TRBJ1-1 and V is TRBV9; D remains ambiguous. The CDR3 runs 13 residues. Trimming cost V 4 bases and J 7 bases, with 14 bases left between them. Germline CDR1 and CDR2: SGDLS and YYNGEE.

This clone was picked up a small number of times. The chain employs TRBV30 and TRBJ2-3; 8 nucleotides align to TRBD2. Looked up from germline, CDR1 is GTSNPN and CDR2 is SVGIG (reference sequence). V shed 5 bases, J shed 0 bases, and the junction held 4 bases outside the gene matches. The CDR3 covers 14 residues. In DNA, the CDR3 is TGTGCCTGGCGATCTAGCGGGAGCACAGATACGCAGTATTTT. Translated: CAWRSSGSTDTQYF.

The chain is built from TRBV7-2 and TRBJ2-1; tentatively, D is TRBD2 (6 bases). Germline assignment: CDR1 SGHTA and CDR2 FQGNSA. The CDR3 runs to 15 residues. V dropped 6 bases and J dropped 0 bases, with 12 bases sitting between them. CDR3 protein: CASSYSSGSYNEQFF. DNA for the CDR3: TGTGCCAGCAGTTATAGTAGCGGCTCCTACAATGAGCAGTTCTTC.

This clone was counted a single time. The identical CDR3 is also encoded by other nucleotide sequences in the sample. The chain uses TRBV27 and TRBJ2-7; 10 bases are a match to TRBD1. The CDR3 runs 14 residues. CDR1 is MNHEY and CDR2 is SMNVEV in the germline V gene (reference sequence). V was pared by 6 bases and J by 2 bases, with 4 bases of the junction left unmatched. In DNA form, the CDR3 reads TGTGCCAGCAGGCGGGACAGGGGTGCCTACGAGCAGTACTTC. It specifies CASRRDRGAYEQYF.

This chain joins TRBV4-1 and TRBJ2-7; 9 nucleotides match TRBD1. Per the germline V gene, CDR1 is MGHRA and CDR2 is YSYEKL. CDR3 length equals 15 residues. Trimming cost V 0 bases and J 6 bases; bases outside gene matches: 6. The CDR3 spells CASSQETGGHSEQYF. For the CDR3, the DNA is TGCGCCAGCAGCCAAGAAACAGGGGGCCATAGCGAGCAGTACTTC.

The chain carries TRBV2 and TRBJ2-1; D uncertain. Germline CDR1 reads SNHLY; CDR2 reads FYNNEI. Trimming cost V 7 bases and J 5 bases, with 18 bases left between them. The CDR3 spans 15 residues. CDR3 in DNA: TGTGCCAGCAACCAAGGAAGGGTAGGTGACAATGAGCAGTTCTTC. Encoded protein: CASNQGRVGDNEQFF.

The chain links TRBV4-1 to TRBJ1-5; possible D gene TRBD1, 5 bases. The CDR3 loop spans 16 amino acids. V was trimmed by 3 bases and J by 0 bases, leaving 12 bases between them. In germline, CDR1 is MGHRA, CDR2 YSYEKL. DNA for the CDR3: TGCGCCAGCAGCCAGACTCGGGGGGATAGCAATCAGCCCCAGCATTTT. Amino acid sequence: CASSQTRGDSNQPQHF.

The rearrangement uses TRBV11-2 and TRBJ2-7, with 7 nucleotides matching TRBD1. The CDR3 has 14 residues. Germline CDR1 is SGHAT and CDR2 is FQNNGV. Trimming took 5 bases from V and 4 from J; bases not matched to a gene: 8. CDR3 loop: CASSRQGNLYEQYF. The CDR3 bases are TGTGCCAGCAGCCGACAGGGAAATTTGTACGAGCAGTACTTC.

The V call is TRBV28, the J call TRBJ1-2, with 7 bases aligning to TRBD1. Germline V gives CDR1 MDHEN, CDR2 SYDVKM. With 2 bases clipped from V and 4 bases from J, the junction kept 7 bases outside the gene matches. The CDR3 consists of 15 residues. CDR3 in DNA: TGTGCCAGCAGTTTAGGGCAGGGGGTAGCCTATGGCTACACCTTC. Its translation: CASSLGQGVAYGYTF.

This sequence joins TRBV5-1 and TRBJ2-5, with D possibly being TRBD2 (5 bases). Germline V CDR1 and CDR2: SGHRS, YFSETQ. The CDR3 spans 14 residues. The ends were cut back, 2 bases at V and 2 bases at J, with 10 bases in the middle. The CDR3 region is CASSFSGQQETQYF. The CDR3 bases are TGCGCCAGCAGCTTCAGCGGCCAACAAGAGACCCAGTACTTC.

This chain joins TRBV5-1 and TRBJ2-2, with TRBD2 as a possible D gene (5 bases). Trimming pared 1 base from V and 4 bases from J, leaving 17 bases between. This CDR3 spans 17 amino acids. CDR1 is SGHRS and CDR2 is YFSETQ in the germline V gene. CDR3 bases: TGCGCCAGCAGCTTGTCAACCGGGAAGGCTGGCACCGGGGAGCTGTTTTTT. Translated, it gives CASSLSTGKAGTGELFF.

The chain employs TRBV19 and TRBJ2-1; TRBD2 aligns across 9 bases. The V gene end was trimmed by 6 bases and the J gene end by 0 bases; junction bases not matched to a gene: 9. CDR1 LNHDA and CDR2 SQIVND come from the germline V gene (reference sequence). This CDR3 contains 17 residues. The CDR3 DNA reads as TGTGCCAGTAGGGTGAGGAGCGGGGGGTCCTCCTACAATGAGCAGTTCTTC. It translates to CASRVRSGGSSYNEQFF. Using reference TRBV19 and TRBJ2-1 for the parts outside the CDR3, the full variable domain is DGGITQSPKYLFRKEGQNVTLSCEQNLNHDAMYWYRQDPGQGLRLIYYSQIVNDFQKGDIAEGYSVSREKKESFPLTVTSAQKNPTAFYLCASRVRSGGSSYNEQFFGPGTRLTVL.

This sequence joins TRBV29-1 and TRBJ2-1; possible D gene TRBD2, 6 bases. This CDR3 has 12 amino acids. Germline V gene lookup returns CDR1 SQVTM and CDR2 ANQGSEA. The V and J ends lost 2 bases and 9 bases respectively, with 11 bases between them. Here the CDR3 reads CSVERGKVEQFF. CDR3 sequence (DNA): TGCAGCGTTGAACGGGGGAAAGTTGAGCAGTTCTTC.

The chain couples TRBV2 to TRBJ1-1, with TRBD1 identical over 7 bases. The germline gives CDR1 SNHLY, CDR2 FYNNEI. The trim removed 6 bases at V and 1 base at J, leaving 8 bases unmatched. This CDR3 has 15 amino acids. The CDR3 spells CASRVTGQPNTEAFF. The CDR3 region has the DNA TGTGCCAGCAGAGTAACGGGACAGCCGAACACTGAAGCTTTCTTT.

The genes are TRBV6-6 and TRBJ2-6, with D hard to call. The CDR3 has 13 amino acids. Per the germline V gene, CDR1 is MNHNY and CDR2 is SVGAGI (reference sequence). The V gene lost 6 bases and the J gene lost 2 bases, with 5 bases spanning the gap. CDR3 DNA: TGTGCCAGCAGACCAGCTGGGGCCAACGTCCTGACTTTC. Encoded protein: CASRPAGANVLTF.

This clone appeared a single time. The chain carries TRBV5-1 and TRBJ2-5; D gene ambiguous. The germline V and J ends were trimmed by 4 bases and 2 bases, with 12 bases remaining between them. CDR1 SGHRS and CDR2 YFSETQ come from the germline V gene. The CDR3 runs 14 residues. CDR3 in amino acids: CASSPNGRQETQYF. The CDR3 DNA reads TGCGCCAGCAGCCCCAACGGACGACAAGAGACCCAGTACTTC.

The chain uses TRBV5-4 and TRBJ2-2; 7 bases agree with TRBD1. V trimming: 4 bases; J trimming: 4 bases; junction bases outside the gene matches: 10. CDR3 length: 16 residues. The germline gives CDR1 SGHNT, CDR2 YYREEE (reference sequence). In nucleotides, the CDR3 is TGTGCCAGCAGCCCGAAACAGACAGGGACCACCGGGGAGCTGTTTTTT. Residues: CASSPKQTGTTGELFF.

This clone has a handful of counts. This chain joins TRBV7-2 and TRBJ1-2, with TRBD1 matching 9 bases. The germline gives CDR1 SGHTA, CDR2 FQGNSA. With V trimmed by 5 bases and J by 5 bases, 9 bases remained unmatched. This CDR3 is 15 amino acids long. DNA for the CDR3: TGTGCCAGCAGCCAGGGGACAGGGTCTGGGTATGGCTACACCTTC. This gives the protein CASSQGTGSGYGYTF. The full variable domain, completed using reference TRBV7-2 and TRBJ1-2, is GAGVSQSPSNKVTEKGKDVELRCDPISGHTALYWYRQSLGQGLEFLIYFQGNSAPDKSGLPSDRFSAERTGGSVSTLTIQRTQQEDSAVYLCASSQGTGSGYGYTFGSGTRLTVV.

V usage is TRBV28 and J usage is TRBJ1-6; 8 bases line up with TRBD1. The CDR3 has 15 residues. Germline CDR1 and CDR2: MDHEN and SYDVKM. With 4 bases clipped from V and 7 bases from J, the junction kept 6 bases outside the gene matches. The CDR3 bases are TGTGCCAGCAGTTATGTGGGACAGGCAAATTCACCCCTCCACTTT. Amino acid sequence: CASSYVGQANSPLHF.

V is TRBV2 and J is TRBJ1-2; D remains ambiguous. Trimming cost V 4 bases and J 10 bases, with 10 bases left between them. Germline lookup yields CDR1 SNHLY and CDR2 FYNNEI. This CDR3 is 11 amino acids long. CDR3 nucleotides: TGTGCCAGCAGTGTTGTAGGGCCCTACACCTTC. Translating gives CASSVVGPYTF.